Following are 12 T cell receptor beta chains from one sample sequenced in a study of T cells in pancreatic ductal adenocarcinoma. TCRdb's table, derived via immunoSEQ multiplex PCR, lists solely in-frame clones and lacks some. This sample has 9,000 to 15,000 clones, with just over 85% found just once. No neoadjuvant therapy was given to the selected pancreatic ductal adenocarcinoma patients before their surgery. Material: PBMCs. These TCRs come from a human donor with pancreatic ductal adenocarcinoma.

This sequence joins TRBV2 and TRBJ2-6; TRBD1 agrees at 9 bases. The CDR3 length is 16 residues. V shed 10 bases, J shed 0 bases, and the junction held 7 bases outside the gene matches. From germline, CDR1 is SNHLY and CDR2 FYNNEI. The CDR3 here is CATTGQGISGANVLTF. The CDR3 bases are TGTGCCACCACGGGACAGGGAATCTCTGGGGCCAACGTCCTGACTTTC. The entire variable domain, with the rest obtained from reference TRBV2 and TRBJ2-6, is as follows: EPEVTQTPSHQVTQMGQEVILRCVPISNHLYFYWYRQILGQKVEFLVSFYNNEISEKSEIFDDQFSVERPDGSNFTLKIRSTKLEDSAMYFCATTGQGISGANVLTFGAGSRLTVL.

The chain is built from TRBV7-2 and TRBJ2-2, with D possibly being TRBD1 (7 bases). The CDR3 is made up of 15 amino acids. Trimming took off 5 bases at V and 6 bases at J, with 16 bases between the two ends. The germline V gene has CDR1 SGHTA and CDR2 FQGNSA. The CDR3 bases are TGTGCCAGCAGCCCGCATCAGGGGGGAGCCGGGGAGCTGTTTTTT. Translation gives CASSPHQGGAGELFF.

The CDR3 region is CASSLVSQNGNEQFF. For the CDR3, the DNA is TGTGCCAGCAGCTTAGTATCCCAGAACGGCAATGAGCAGTTCTTC. This chain links TRBV7-2 with TRBJ2-1; D not certain. The germline CDR1 and CDR2 sequences are SGHTA and FQGNSA. Trimming removed 1 base from V and 6 bases from J, with 13 bases in between. The CDR3 totals 15 residues.

The chain carries TRBV4-3 and TRBJ1-2, with TRBD1 identical over 8 bases. The CDR3 totals 17 residues. Germline lookup yields CDR1 LGHNA and CDR2 YSLEER. Trimming cost V 0 bases and J 4 bases; bases outside gene matches: 10. The CDR3 sequence: CASSQDAGGAGGYGYTF. The CDR3 region has the DNA TGCGCCAGCAGCCAAGATGCAGGGGGCGCAGGAGGCTATGGCTACACCTTC.

J is TRBJ1-1 and V is TRBV2; tentative D call: TRBD1 (5 bases). V lost 10 bases, J lost 0 bases, and 9 bases lay in between. CDR1 and CDR2 from the germline V gene are SNHLY and FYNNEI. The CDR3 is made up of 12 amino acids. CDR3 sequence (DNA): TGTGCCACTGGGGCCCTGAACACTGAAGCTTTCTTT. Encoded protein: CATGALNTEAFF.

This rearrangement joins TRBV7-2 to TRBJ1-5; D might be TRBD1 (6 bases). Germline V gives CDR1 SGHTA, CDR2 FQGNSA. Trimming pared 3 bases from V and 3 bases from J, leaving 12 bases between. The CDR3 consists of 15 residues. In DNA, the CDR3 is TGTGCCAGCAGCTTCAAGGGGGTAGACAATCAGCCCCAGCATTTT. Translating it yields CASSFKGVDNQPQHF.

The chain links TRBV2 to TRBJ1-1; a possible D gene is TRBD1 (5 bases). In germline, CDR1 is SNHLY, CDR2 FYNNEI. V was shortened by 6 bases and J by 6 bases, with 11 bases between the two germline ends. This CDR3 is 12 amino acids long. The CDR3 is CASSSREPEAFF. DNA of the CDR3: TGTGCCAGCAGCAGCAGGGAGCCTGAAGCTTTCTTT.

This clone was recorded once. The rearrangement uses TRBV5-6 and TRBJ2-7; D might be TRBD1 (6 bases). With 0 bases removed from V and 2 bases from J, the gap between germline ends came to 9 bases. Germline assignment: CDR1 SGHDT and CDR2 YYEEEE. The CDR3 is made up of 14 amino acids. CDR3 nucleotide sequence: TGTGCCAGCAGCTTGGGAGGGACAACCTACGAGCAGTACTTC. Protein sequence: CASSLGGTTYEQYF.

The chain has TRBV6-1 and TRBJ2-4; no definite D call. The V gene lost 8 bases and the J gene lost 1 base, with 9 bases spanning the gap. The CDR3 sequence is 13 residues long. Germline V gene lookup returns CDR1 MNHNS and CDR2 SASEGT. CDR3 protein: CASSFGAKNIQYF. CDR3 DNA: TGTGCCAGCTCATTCGGGGCCAAAAACATTCAGTACTTC.

This chain uses TRBV19 with TRBJ2-2; maybe TRBD2 (7 bases). Trimming left V 7 bases short and J 6 bases short, with 12 bases between. The CDR3 contains 13 residues. Germline lookup yields CDR1 LNHDA and CDR2 SQIVND (reference sequence). The DNA for the CDR3 is TGTGCCAGTACCCTGGGGGGGCCCGGGGAGCTGTTTTTT. This gives the protein CASTLGGPGELFF.

V and J are TRBV5-4 and TRBJ1-4; 11 nucleotides align to TRBD1. The CDR3 totals 15 residues. The V and J ends lost 4 bases and 10 bases, in that order; junction bases with no gene match: 9. The germline gives CDR1 SGHNT, CDR2 YYREEE (reference sequence). In DNA, the CDR3 is TGTGCCAGCAGCCCGCGCGGGACAGGGGGAGGAAAACTGTTTTTT. It codes for CASSPRGTGGGKLFF.

The chain couples TRBV6-5 to TRBJ2-7; 10 bases are shared with TRBD1. V trimming: 6 bases; J trimming: 2 bases; junction bases outside the gene matches: 1. Germline values: CDR1 MNHEY, CDR2 SVGAGI. This CDR3 contains 13 residues. CDR3: CASRGTGAYEQYF. CDR3 DNA: TGTGCCAGCAGGGGGACAGGGGCCTACGAGCAGTACTTC.